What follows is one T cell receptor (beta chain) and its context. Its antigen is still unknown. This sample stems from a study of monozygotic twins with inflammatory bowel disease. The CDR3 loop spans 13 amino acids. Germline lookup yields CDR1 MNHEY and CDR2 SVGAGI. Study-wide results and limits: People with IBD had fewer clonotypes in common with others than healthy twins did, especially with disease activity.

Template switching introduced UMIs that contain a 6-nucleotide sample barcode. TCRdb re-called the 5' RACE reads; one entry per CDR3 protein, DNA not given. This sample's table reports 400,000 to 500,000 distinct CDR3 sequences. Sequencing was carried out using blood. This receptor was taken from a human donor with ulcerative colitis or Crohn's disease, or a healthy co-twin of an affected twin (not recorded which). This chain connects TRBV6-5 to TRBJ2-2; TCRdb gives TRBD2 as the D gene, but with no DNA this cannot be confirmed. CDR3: CASSYRTSGGLFF.